This TCR beta chain came from a study of shared clonotypes between healthy human individuals. Study-level findings and limits: Naive subsets generally exceeded memory subsets in estimated richness. Unshared clonotypes carried lower generation probabilities than those common to all four donors.

A CD45RA+ naive subset and a CD45RA-negative memory subset were split from CD4+ cells. The length of the CDR3 is 16 residues. Germline CDR1 SGHNT, CDR2 YYREEE (reference sequence). J lost 2 bases, V lost 5 bases, and 8 bases had no gene match. Points on this clone: Antigen specificity is unknown.

DNA at roughly 0.2 ug, 30,000 or so T cell genomes, went into sorted-subset replicate PCRs. The data were produced by immunoSEQ multiplex PCR, yet TCRdb's version contains in-frame clones alone and is incomplete. Of approximately 2.5 million clones listed, 90% to 95% are singletons. The rearrangement joins TRBV5-4 to TRBJ2-1; TRBD1 agrees at 9 bases. The sequence came from a man in his late teens or twenties in good health. Some clones in this sample may be carry-over from other donors' samples. Material for sequencing was naive CD4+ T cells from PBMCs. The subset: CD45RA+ positively selected. DNA for the CDR3: TGTGCCAGCAGTCGGGGACAGGGAACCCCCTACAATGAGCAGTTCTTC. This gives the protein CASSRGQGTPYNEQFF.